The present T cell receptor (beta chain) was sequenced within a study of cytomegalovirus exposure and HLA in healthy donors. Study in general: Early release data held tens of millions of unique TCRs from HLA-typed donors.

Primers included in the PCR were 60 Vbeta and 13 Jbeta primers. Method: immunoSEQ multiplex PCR; TCRdb's copy keeps in-frame clones and lacks some. The sample consists of 93,000 or so clones, over 70% of them appearing once. Study findings and constraints: A missense variant in DCLRE1C was later tied to TCR beta V- and J-gene trimming. What a later analysis showed was that several of the most significant clusters appeared linked to common viral pathogens.

For this clone: Its specificity is unknown.

The germline gives CDR1 GTSNPN, CDR2 SVGIG (reference sequence). V was pared by 0 bases and J by 2 bases, with 5 bases between. The CDR3 consists of 12 residues. The material sequenced was PBMCs. The rearrangement uses TRBV30 and TRBJ2-7, with D tentatively TRBD2 (5 bases). The sequence derives from a man aged 50-60 years in good health and CMV-seropositive. The CDR3 here is CAWSVLAYEQYF. The CDR3 DNA sequence: TGTGCCTGGAGTGTACTAGCCTACGAGCAGTACTTC.